Below are 7 T cell receptor beta chains sequenced from a single sample in a study of neurological immune-mediated disorders. Time point in this sample: technical triplicate 2. TCRdb ran MiXCR on the 5' RACE reads and lists one entry per CDR3 protein. The sample records under 70,000 distinct CDR3 sequences, 24% being singletons. Material: PBMCs. These TCRs come from a man aged 60 to 69 with HTLV-1-associated myelopathy (HAM/TSP).

This clonotype was detected only a few times. This chain connects TRBV12-3 or TRBV12-4 to TRBJ2-1, with D possibly being TRBD2 (6 bases). The CDR3 is 14 residues long. Trimming pared 4 bases from V and 0 bases from J, leaving 7 bases between. The CDR3: CASSSGLSYNEQFF. The CDR3 DNA follows: TGTGCCAGCAGTTCGGGACTCTCCTACAATGAGCAGTTCTTC.

This clonotype was picked up many times. The chain couples TRBV10-3 to TRBJ2-1, with 7 bases that match TRBD2. CDR3 length: 12 amino acids. Germline V gene data show CDR1 as ENHRY and CDR2 as SYGVKD. V was pared by 10 bases and J by 8 bases, with 8 bases of the junction left unmatched. CDR3 loop: CATTRGGDEQFF. As DNA, the CDR3 is TGTGCCACCACCCGCGGGGGAGATGAGCAGTTCTTC.

This clonotype was observed at least ten times. The V gene is TRBV7-3, the J gene TRBJ1-1; no clear D gene. The germline V gene encodes CDR1 SGHTA and CDR2 FQGTGA. Trimming removed 3 bases from V and 4 bases from J, with 9 bases in between. The CDR3 runs 13 residues. CDR3 nucleotides: TGTGCCAGCAGCTTTGAGGAGACCACTGAAGCTTTCTTT. Translation: CASSFEETTEAFF.

CDR3 bases: TGTGCCAGCAGCCCGACGGACAGGATGAACACTGAAGCTTTCTTT. As protein: CASSPTDRMNTEAFF. J is TRBJ1-1 and V is TRBV9; 7 nucleotides line up with TRBD1. This CDR3 comprises 15 residues. Looked up from germline, CDR1 is SGDLS and CDR2 is YYNGEE. J was trimmed by 0 bases and V by 4 bases; bases with no gene match: 6.

The chain is built from TRBV11-2 and TRBJ2-2, with TRBD1 matching over 10 bases. Per the germline V gene, CDR1 is SGHAT and CDR2 is FQNNGV. CDR3 length equals 15 residues. V gave up 5 bases and J gave up 8 bases; unmatched junction bases: 8. The CDR3 coding sequence is TGTGCCAGCAGCATCCCGACAGGGGGCGTGGGGGAGCTGTTTTTT. Amino acid sequence: CASSIPTGGVGELFF.

This clonotype was seen at least ten times. The chain uses TRBV7-9 and TRBJ1-2; no clear D gene. Trimming cost V 1 base and J 7 bases, with 7 bases left between them. Germline V gene lookup returns CDR1 SEHNR and CDR2 FQNEAQ (reference sequence). The CDR3 loop spans 12 amino acids. In nucleotides, the CDR3 is TGTGCCAGCAGCTTAGGCATTAGTGGCTACACCTTC. Amino acid sequence: CASSLGISGYTF.

The V call is TRBV27, the J call TRBJ2-6; D unresolved. This CDR3 has 14 residues. Deletions cut 3 bases from V and 4 bases from J, with 7 bases between. The germline gives CDR1 MNHEY, CDR2 SMNVEV (reference sequence). DNA for the CDR3: TGTGCCAGCAGTTTGCTAGGCGGGGCCAACGTCCTGACTTTC. Protein product: CASSLLGGANVLTF.